Included here is one TCR beta chain sequence, with context. The antigen remains unidentified. The data stem from a study of T cell responses to AZD1222 COVID-19 vaccine. Study-level points and caveats: Seropositive AZD1222 recipients at baseline numbered only five or six. Possibly, clonal diversity was underestimated; donors were largely white British and included more females.

Second-dose recipients at about 4 or about 12 weeks were treated as one pooled group. Produced via immunoSEQ multiplex PCR; TCRdb's table is partial and in-frame only. Of 120,000 to 150,000 clones in the sample, 92% were seen once. Per germline, CDR1 KGHSH and CDR2 LQKENI. The CDR3 is made up of 14 amino acids. Trimming took 1 base from V and 8 from J, leaving 11 bases between them. Material: peripheral blood, obtained 28 days after the second AZD1222 dose. The TCR sequence derives from an adult who received the AZD1222 COVID-19 vaccine. The chain employs TRBV18 and TRBJ1-4; no clear D gene. The CDR3 DNA reads as TGTGCCAGCTCACCACTATCAAAAGGGGAAAAACTGTTTTTT. Its protein product is CASSPLSKGEKLFF.